This TCR beta chain emerged from a study of molecular identifiers for immune sequencing clone quantification. In TCRdb, the PCR reads were re-called with MiXCR into one record per CDR3 protein. The repertoire has roughly 320,000 distinct CDR3 sequences, roughly 24% of them found once; the top ten carry roughly 0.7%. Whole-study results and caveats: Highly expanded clone sizes could be underestimated by identical TCR molecules sharing a barcode.

As regards this clonotype: Its antigen is still unknown.

CDR1 is PRHDT and CDR2 is FYEKMQ in the germline V gene (reference sequence). After removal of 7 bases from V and 4 bases from J, the junction contained 6 bases not matched to a gene. This CDR3 contains 15 residues. The sequencing input was naive CD8+ T cells from blood, with Jurkat cell RNA spiked in. The subset denotes: FACS-sorted CD8+CD4-CCR7+CD45RA+ naive T cells. J is TRBJ2-3 and V is TRBV13; the match to TRBD1 covers 12 bases. The receptor was derived from a human donor in good health. Some libraries in this study had Jurkat cell RNA spiked in. Here the CDR3 DNA reads TGTGCCAGCAATCCCGGGACAGGGGGCGCAGATACGCAGTATTTT. Amino acid sequence: CASNPGTGGADTQYF.